A single sample is the source of the 25 T cell receptor beta chains below, sequenced in a study of blood T cell repertoires in COVID-19 (dated by TCRdb to about 2020). The library came from the immunoSEQ multiplex PCR assay. The immuneACCESS repertoire file appears here via TCRdb, limited to in-frame rearrangements. These files lack a portion of the clones; in checked studies, under half of the deficit traces to unresolved V genes, and the cause of the others is not known. The sample table records 250,000 or so clones; around 90% of these occur just once. The top ten hold around 0.87% of the sample. The sequenced sample was PBMCs or T cells enriched from blood (not recorded which). The receptors shown here come from a man in his fifties or sixties who had been exposed to COVID-19.

This clone occurred once. The CDR3 DNA reads TGTGCCAGCAGTGAAGCGATCGGACAGGGGGCCGATGACTATGGCTACACCTTC. Translating it yields CASSEAIGQGADDYGYTF. This chain connects TRBV6-1 to TRBJ1-2; 11 nucleotides line up with TRBD1. The germline V gene encodes CDR1 MNHNS and CDR2 SASEGT. V shed 0 bases, J shed 3 bases, and the junction held 9 bases outside the gene matches. This CDR3 has 18 residues.

This clone came up once. This chain uses TRBV4-1 with TRBJ2-7; a possible D gene is TRBD2 (6 bases). V dropped 2 bases and J dropped 4 bases, with 9 bases sitting between them. CDR1 and CDR2 (germline): MGHRA, YSYEKL. The CDR3 totals 13 residues. The CDR3 coding sequence is TGCGCCAGCAGCCAAAGGGAGGAGTACGAGCAGTACGTC. It translates to CASSQREEYEQYV.

The rearrangement links TRBV5-1 to TRBJ1-4; 8 bases match TRBD1. Losses at the gene ends were 0 bases for V and 7 bases for J; bases not matched to a gene: 5. Germline V CDR1 and CDR2: SGHRS, YFSETQ. This CDR3 is built from 15 residues. The CDR3 DNA follows: TGCGCCAGCAGCTTGGAAGACAGGGGTGTTGAAAAACTGTTTTTT. This sequence encodes CASSLEDRGVEKLFF.

The rearrangement joins TRBV27 to TRBJ1-2; D perhaps matches TRBD1 (5 bases). The germline V gene encodes CDR1 MNHEY and CDR2 SMNVEV (reference sequence). This CDR3 region has 15 residues. V was pared by 4 bases and J by 7 bases, with 19 bases between. CDR3 amino acids: CASSWTGTGGGGYTF. The CDR3 nucleotides are TGTGCCAGCAGTTGGACCGGGACTGGGGGGGGTGGCTACACCTTC.

The chain recombines TRBV10-3 with TRBJ1-4; D is unresolved. CDR1 ENHRY and CDR2 SYGVKD come from the germline V gene. The CDR3 contains 13 residues. V was trimmed by 8 bases and J by 0 bases, leaving 7 bases between them. CDR3: CAIQKTTNEKLFF. CDR3 nucleotide sequence: TGTGCCATCCAGAAGACAACTAATGAAAAACTGTTTTTT.

The rearrangement uses TRBV30 and TRBJ2-3; D is unclear. The V gene's germline CDR1 is GTSNPN and CDR2 SVGIG (reference sequence). This CDR3 has 12 amino acids. Trimming removed 1 base from V and 8 bases from J, with 10 bases in between. The CDR3 region has the DNA TGTGCCTGGAGTGGGGCGTCTGGTACGCAGTATTTT. It translates to CAWSGASGTQYF.

CDR3 sequence (DNA): TGCGCCAGCAGCTTGGTGCGGACTACCGAGGACTATAATTCACCCCTCCACTTT. Protein product: CASSLVRTTEDYNSPLHF. The genes are TRBV5-1 and TRBJ1-6; no clear D gene. V was pared by 0 bases and J by 3 bases, with 16 bases between. The CDR3 consists of 18 residues. From germline, CDR1 is SGHRS and CDR2 YFSETQ. The entire variable domain, with the rest obtained from reference TRBV5-1 and TRBJ1-6, is as follows: KAGVTQTPRYLIKTRGQQVTLSCSPISGHRSVSWYQQTPGQGLQFLFEYFSETQRNKGNFPGRFSGRQFSNSRSEMNVSTLELGDSALYLCASSLVRTTEDYNSPLHFGNGTRLTVT.

The genes are TRBV4-1 and TRBJ2-7; D may be TRBD1 (6 bases). Germline loops: CDR1 MGHRA, CDR2 YSYEKL. CDR3 length equals 15 residues. V lost 4 bases to trimming and J lost 6 bases, with 19 bases between them. The CDR3 DNA reads TGCGCCAGCAGCCCGGGGCAACAGGGAATGGGCGAGCAGTACTTC. Amino acids: CASSPGQQGMGEQYF.

The CDR3 protein is CASSTRGGEAFF. Written as DNA, the CDR3 is TGTGCCAGTAGTACCCGGGGGGGAGAAGCTTTCTTT. V and J are TRBV19 and TRBJ1-1; D is perhaps TRBD1 (5 bases). Germline values: CDR1 LNHDA, CDR2 SQIVND (reference sequence). Deletions cut 4 bases from V and 8 bases from J, with 11 bases between. CDR3 length: 12 residues. The variable domain in full, with the rest retrieved from reference TRBV19 and TRBJ1-1, is DGGITQSPKYLFRKEGQNVTLSCEQNLNHDAMYWYRQDPGQGLRLIYYSQIVNDFQKGDIAEGYSVSREKKESFPLTVTSAQKNPTAFYLCASSTRGGEAFFGQGTRLTVV.

The chain employs TRBV3-1 (or the pseudogene TRBV3-2) and TRBJ1-5; D gene ambiguous. Germline CDR1 is LGHDT and CDR2 is YNNKEL (reference sequence). There are 13 residues in the CDR3. The V end was cut by 5 bases, the J end by 4 bases, with 9 bases between. The CDR3 loop is CASSTMGNQPQHF. Written as DNA, the CDR3 is TGTGCCAGCAGCACTATGGGTAATCAGCCCCAGCATTTT.

V gene TRBV12-5 combines with J gene TRBJ1-1; D ambiguous. Trimming removed 0 bases from V and 4 bases from J, with 3 bases in between. Germline assignment: CDR1 LGHNT and CDR2 FRNRAP. There are 12 residues in the CDR3. The CDR3 here is CASGLVGTEAFF. DNA of the CDR3: TGTGCTAGTGGTTTGGTCGGCACTGAAGCTTTCTTT.

V is TRBV5-1 and J is TRBJ1-3; weak D call: TRBD1 (6 bases). Trimming removed 7 bases from V and 0 bases from J, with 14 bases in between. The CDR3 runs to 15 residues. CDR1 and CDR2 from the germline V gene are SGHRS and YFSETQ. The CDR3 region has the DNA TGCGCCAGCGGCCCCGGACAGAACTCTGGAAACACCATATATTTT. As protein: CASGPGQNSGNTIYF. Filled out from reference TRBV5-1 and TRBJ1-3, the complete variable domain reads KAGVTQTPRYLIKTRGQQVTLSCSPISGHRSVSWYQQTPGQGLQFLFEYFSETQRNKGNFPGRFSGRQFSNSRSEMNVSTLELGDSALYLCASGPGQNSGNTIYFGEGSWLTVV.

V is TRBV7-6 and J is TRBJ1-3, with D possibly matching TRBD1 (5 bases). The germline gives CDR1 SGHVS, CDR2 FNYEAQ. The V and J ends lost 9 bases and 1 base respectively, with 10 bases between them. The CDR3 is made up of 13 amino acids. CDR3 sequence: CASTGFSGNTIYF. The CDR3 DNA sequence: TGTGCCAGTACAGGCTTTTCTGGAAACACCATATATTTT.

This sequence joins TRBV7-3 and TRBJ2-5; weak D call: TRBD1 (5 bases). Germline assignment: CDR1 SGHTA and CDR2 FQGTGA. This CDR3 contains 14 residues. The V gene lost 3 bases and the J gene lost 0 bases, with 8 bases spanning the gap. CDR3 sequence (DNA): TGTGCCAGCAGCTTGACAGCGTACCAAGAGACCCAGTACTTC. Protein sequence: CASSLTAYQETQYF. Full variable domain (remainder filled in from reference TRBV7-3 and TRBJ2-5): GAGVSQTPSNKVTEKGKYVELRCDPISGHTALYWYRQSLGQGPEFLIYFQGTGAADDSGLPNDRFFAVRPEGSVSTLKIQRTERGDSAVYLCASSLTAYQETQYFGPGTRLLVL.

The CDR3 here is CASSQPTGADLYGYTF. CDR3 sequence (DNA): TGCGCCAGCAGCCAACCCACAGGGGCCGATCTCTATGGCTACACCTTC. The rearrangement links TRBV4-1 to TRBJ1-2; 7 bases are shared with TRBD1. The length of the CDR3 is 16 residues. Germline V gives CDR1 MGHRA, CDR2 YSYEKL. After removal of 2 bases from V and 4 bases from J, the junction contained 10 bases not matched to a gene.

The gene calls are TRBV7-6 and TRBJ1-2, with 7 bases matching TRBD1. The germline V gene encodes CDR1 SGHVS and CDR2 FNYEAQ. V was pared by 1 base and J by 6 bases, with 5 bases of the junction left unmatched. CDR3 length equals 14 residues. The CDR3 coding sequence is TGTGCCAGCAGCTTAGAACAGGGGATCCATGGCTACACCTTC. This codes for CASSLEQGIHGYTF.

The chain combines TRBV2 with TRBJ1-6; D call uncertain. The length of the CDR3 is 14 residues. Germline V gene data show CDR1 as SNHLY and CDR2 as FYNNEI. V lost 3 bases and J 9 bases, leaving 12 bases between the germline ends. CDR3: CASSEEFSSSPLHF. The CDR3 nucleotides are TGTGCCAGCAGTGAGGAGTTCAGTAGTTCACCCCTCCACTTT.

V gene TRBV28 combines with J gene TRBJ1-5; D gene unclear. The CDR3 has 14 residues. Germline CDR1 reads MDHEN; CDR2 reads SYDVKM. The V end was cut by 1 base, the J end by 2 bases, with 6 bases between. As DNA, the CDR3 is TGTGCCAGCAGTTTATCACCGGGCAATCAGCCCCAGCATTTT. Protein: CASSLSPGNQPQHF.

This clone has a single count. This chain links TRBV7-9 with TRBJ1-5, with a tentative D call TRBD1 (6 bases). CDR3 length equals 14 residues. Germline CDR1 reads SEHNR; CDR2 reads FQNEAQ (reference sequence). The V and J ends lost 4 bases and 1 base respectively, with 8 bases between them. CDR3 protein: CASSSTGSNQPQHF. CDR3 DNA sequence: TGTGCCAGCAGCTCCACAGGGAGCAATCAGCCCCAGCATTTT.

The rearrangement uses TRBV5-8 and TRBJ1-5; D remains unclear. The CDR3 spans 15 residues. The V gene's germline CDR1 is SGHTS and CDR2 YDEGEE. V was trimmed by 4 bases and J by 0 bases, leaving 11 bases between them. The CDR3 bases are TGTGCCAGCAGCCTTTTTTCCCTTAGCAATCAGCCCCAGCATTTT. As protein: CASSLFSLSNQPQHF.

Turning to this clone: Different DNA sequences within this sample yield the same CDR3. This chain joins TRBV5-1 and TRBJ1-4; tentative D call: TRBD1 (6 bases). Germline-derived CDR1 and CDR2 are SGHRS and YFSETQ. CDR3 length equals 13 residues. V was cut by 2 bases and J by 7 bases, with 9 bases left in between. This CDR3 is CASSLQGSEKLFF. The CDR3 DNA sequence: TGCGCCAGCAGCTTACAGGGTTCTGAAAAACTGTTTTTT. Variable domain in full (rest from reference TRBV5-1 and TRBJ1-4): KAGVTQTPRYLIKTRGQQVTLSCSPISGHRSVSWYQQTPGQGLQFLFEYFSETQRNKGNFPGRFSGRQFSNSRSEMNVSTLELGDSALYLCASSLQGSEKLFFGSGTQLSVL.

The chain is built from TRBV3-1 (or the pseudogene TRBV3-2) and TRBJ2-1; 8 nucleotides match TRBD2. Germline CDR1 LGHDT, CDR2 YNNKEL (reference sequence). V dropped 0 bases and J dropped 1; count of bases not matched to a gene: 5. The CDR3 spans 17 residues. Written as DNA, the CDR3 is TGTGCCAGCAGCCAAGATACGACTAGCGCGTCCTACAATGAGCAGTTCTTC. Residues: CASSQDTTSASYNEQFF.

The rearrangement links TRBV19 to TRBJ1-5; a possible D gene is TRBD1 (6 bases). CDR1 and CDR2 from the germline V gene are LNHDA and SQIVND (reference sequence). The V and J ends lost 0 bases and 4 bases respectively, with 22 bases between them. The CDR3 covers 19 residues. Written as DNA, the CDR3 is TGTGCCAGTAGTATAGAGTTCACAGGGAGGGGGTGGTGGAATCAGCCCCAGCATTTT. This codes for CASSIEFTGRGWWNQPQHF.

J is TRBJ2-3 and V is TRBV6-2 or TRBV6-3; D perhaps matches TRBD2 (5 bases). The CDR3 totals 15 residues. V was shortened by 2 bases and J by 1 base, with 10 bases between the two germline ends. The germline gives CDR1 MNHEY, CDR2 SVGEGT. The CDR3: CASSYRGFGTDTQYF. The CDR3 DNA follows: TGTGCCAGCAGTTACCGCGGGTTCGGCACAGATACGCAGTATTTT.

The chain employs TRBV12-3 or TRBV12-4 and TRBJ1-1; the D is unclear. This CDR3 spans 12 amino acids. Deletions cut 6 bases from V and 7 bases from J, with 12 bases between. DNA of the CDR3: TGTGCCAGCAGCTATCTACCCCTTGAAGCTTTCTTT. It encodes CASSYLPLEAFF.